The 25 T cell receptor beta chains below come from one sample, sequenced in a study of blood T cell repertoires in COVID-19. The protocol was immunoSEQ multiplex PCR, while the TCRdb copy is restricted to in-frame clones and leaves out a portion. The table includes 300,000 to 500,000 clones, approximately 88% detected once. The sample consisted of PBMCs or T cells enriched from blood (not recorded which). The origin of the receptors is a woman in her twenties or thirties with acute COVID-19.

The chain uses TRBV7-9 and TRBJ2-1, with a tentative D call TRBD1 (6 bases). The CDR3 consists of 17 residues. Germline V gives CDR1 SEHNR, CDR2 FQNEAQ (reference sequence). V lost 3 bases and J 5 bases, leaving 20 bases between the germline ends. The CDR3 nucleotides read TGTGCCAGCAGCTTCCTTTTGACCAGCGGACAGAACAATGAGCAGTTCTTC. This translates into CASSFLLTSGQNNEQFF.

This rearrangement joins TRBV3-1 (or the pseudogene TRBV3-2) to TRBJ1-3; D unresolved. The CDR3 is 16 amino acids. The V gene's germline CDR1 is LGHDT and CDR2 YNNKEL (reference sequence). The V gene lost 1 base and the J gene lost 0 bases, with 10 bases spanning the gap. In DNA, the CDR3 is TGTGCCAGCAGCCAAGCCGAGCGGCGCTCTGGAAACACCATATATTTT. Translated, it gives CASSQAERRSGNTIYF.

J is TRBJ1-5 and V is TRBV27, with 8 bases identical to TRBD1. Per the germline V gene, CDR1 is MNHEY and CDR2 is SMNVEV (reference sequence). The CDR3 has 17 amino acids. Trimming took 3 bases from V and 0 from J; bases not matched to a gene: 7. The CDR3 spells CASSLNRGKYSNQPQHF. As DNA, the CDR3 is TGTGCCAGCAGTTTGAACAGGGGGAAATATAGCAATCAGCCCCAGCATTTT.

The chain links TRBV24-1 to TRBJ1-5; D gene unclear. The CDR3 contains 13 residues. In germline, CDR1 is KGHDR, CDR2 SFDVKD. With 6 bases removed from V and 1 base from J, the gap between germline ends came to 6 bases. The CDR3 here is CATSMQSNQPQHF. CDR3 in DNA: TGTGCCACCAGTATGCAGAGCAATCAGCCCCAGCATTTT.

The chain couples TRBV3-1 (or the pseudogene TRBV3-2) to TRBJ2-7; the D gene is possibly TRBD2 (7 bases). Germline CDR1 LGHDT, CDR2 YNNKEL (reference sequence). V lost 0 bases, J lost 4 bases, and 13 bases lay in between. This CDR3 contains 15 residues. In DNA, the CDR3 is TGTGCCAGCAGCCAAGAAAGGGGGGGTAGTTACGAGCAGTACTTC. Residues: CASSQERGGSYEQYF.

The chain joins TRBV30 to TRBJ1-1, with D possibly being TRBD1 (5 bases). Trimming removed 1 base at V and 1 base at J, with 10 bases between. The CDR3 has 14 residues. Germline V gene lookup returns CDR1 GTSNPN and CDR2 SVGIG (reference sequence). In DNA form, the CDR3 reads TGTGCCTGGAGTGGGGTGGGGCGGAACACTGAAGCTTTCTTT. Translated: CAWSGVGRNTEAFF.

This chain joins TRBV4-1 and TRBJ2-5; TRBD2 agrees at 11 bases. The ends lost 3 bases at V and 5 bases at J; junction bases unmatched: 8. Germline CDR1 MGHRA, CDR2 YSYEKL. CDR3 length: 16 residues. This CDR3 reads CASSQGIAGGVETQYF. The CDR3 DNA follows: TGCGCCAGCAGCCAGGGCATAGCGGGGGGGGTGGAGACCCAGTACTTC.

V is TRBV6-5 and J is TRBJ2-3, with 8 bases lining up with TRBD2. CDR3 length: 14 residues. Germline CDR1 is MNHEY and CDR2 is SVGAGI. V shed 8 bases and J 5 bases; nucleotides not matched to a gene: 9. The CDR3 DNA is TGTGCCAGCGCTGTCGGGGGGGCGAGAGATACGCAGTATTTT. It translates to CASAVGGARDTQYF.

The rearrangement links TRBV2 to TRBJ2-3; 9 nucleotides align to TRBD2. Germline V gives CDR1 SNHLY, CDR2 FYNNEI. The CDR3 sequence is 15 residues long. The ends lost 6 bases at V and 6 bases at J; junction bases unmatched: 10. Here the CDR3 reads CASRGRRGGPDTQYF. The CDR3 bases are TGTGCCAGCAGAGGGAGGCGGGGGGGCCCCGATACGCAGTATTTT.

V usage is TRBV7-3 and J usage is TRBJ1-6; no definite D call. CDR1 and CDR2 from the germline V gene are SGHTA and FQGTGA. Trimming cost V 2 bases and J 7 bases, with 6 bases left between them. This CDR3 has 13 residues. The CDR3 region has the DNA TGTGCCAGCAGCTTAGTTCGGAATTCACCCCTCCACTTT. It codes for CASSLVRNSPLHF.

The V and J genes are TRBV5-1 and TRBJ2-7, with TRBD2 matching 9 bases. The germline V gene has CDR1 SGHRS and CDR2 YFSETQ. The J segment lost 5 bases and the V segment lost 7 bases, leaving 10 bases of the junction unmatched. The CDR3 runs to 14 residues. The CDR3 reads CASARTTSGHEQYF. The DNA for the CDR3 is TGCGCCAGCGCACGGACGACTAGCGGCCACGAGCAGTACTTC.

The V gene is TRBV7-2, the J gene TRBJ2-7, with 13 positions matching TRBD2. The V segment lost 8 bases and the J segment 6 bases; nucleotides outside the gene matches: 10. This CDR3 has 15 amino acids. Germline V gene sequence: CDR1 SGHTA, CDR2 FQGNSA. CDR3 coding DNA: TGTGCCAGCCAGGTTAGGGGACTAGCGGGGATCGAGCAGTACTTC. Its protein product is CASQVRGLAGIEQYF.

The chain employs TRBV5-5 and TRBJ1-4; D possibly corresponds to TRBD1 (6 bases). Germline CDR1 reads SGHKS; CDR2 reads YYEKEE (reference sequence). The CDR3 runs 16 residues. The germline V and J ends were trimmed by 4 bases and 0 bases, with 13 bases remaining between them. The CDR3 is CASSLGGQATNEKLFF. CDR3 in DNA: TGTGCCAGCAGCCTAGGGGGACAAGCAACTAATGAAAAACTGTTTTTT.

The chain is built from TRBV6-2 or TRBV6-3 and TRBJ1-1, with D hard to call. There are 14 residues in the CDR3. Germline V gene sequence: CDR1 MNHEY, CDR2 SVGEGT. V was clipped by 0 bases and J by 0 bases, with 5 bases between them. CDR3 amino acids: CASSYSRMNTEAFF. Written as DNA, the CDR3 is TGTGCCAGCAGTTACTCGAGGATGAACACTGAAGCTTTCTTT.

This clone was counted a single time. V is TRBV4-1 and J is TRBJ1-6; weak D call: TRBD1 (6 bases). The CDR3 is 15 amino acids. Trimming took off 3 bases at V and 5 bases at J, with 11 bases between the two ends. The germline V gene encodes CDR1 MGHRA and CDR2 YSYEKL. CDR3 in amino acids: CASSQTQGNNSPLHF. As DNA, the CDR3 is TGCGCCAGCAGCCAGACTCAGGGGAATAATTCACCCCTCCACTTT.

This sequence joins TRBV7-8 and TRBJ1-3; unclear D gene. The germline V gene encodes CDR1 SGHVS and CDR2 FQNEAQ. This CDR3 has 16 residues. V was clipped by 4 bases and J by 3 bases, with 16 bases between them. In DNA, the CDR3 is TGTGCCAGCAGCTCGGTGGGGTACGGAGGTGGAAACACCATATATTTT. Encoded protein: CASSSVGYGGGNTIYF.

This sequence joins TRBV29-1 and TRBJ2-7, with 10 bases that match TRBD2. Trimming removed 6 bases from V and 3 bases from J; junction bases left unmatched: 11. Germline loops: CDR1 SQVTM, CDR2 ANQGSEA. The CDR3 is 15 amino acids. DNA of the CDR3: TGCAGCGTCCAACCCACTAGCGGGGCCCTCTACGAGCAGTACTTC. Amino acid sequence: CSVQPTSGALYEQYF.

This clone appeared once. This chain connects TRBV6-5 to TRBJ1-3; 7 nucleotides align to TRBD1. The J segment lost 0 bases and the V segment lost 8 bases, leaving 7 bases of the junction unmatched. CDR1 is MNHEY, CDR2 SVGAGI, per germline. CDR3 length: 15 residues. The CDR3 loop is CASRPGDSSGNTIYF. The CDR3 DNA sequence: TGTGCCAGCCGGCCTGGGGACAGCTCTGGAAACACCATATATTTT.

This clone was detected only a few times. V and J are TRBV29-1 and TRBJ1-1; D not certain. V shed 4 bases and J shed 3 bases, with 9 bases lying between them. The CDR3 has 12 residues. The germline CDR1 and CDR2 sequences are SQVTM and ANQGSEA. The CDR3 bases are TGCAGCGTTGTAAAACGGGACACTGAAGCTTTCTTT. Residues: CSVVKRDTEAFF.

The rearrangement links TRBV7-3 to TRBJ2-4; D perhaps matches TRBD2 (5 bases). V lost 3 bases to trimming and J lost 8 bases, with 11 bases between them. CDR1 SGHTA and CDR2 FQGTGA come from the germline V gene. The CDR3 covers 13 residues. In DNA, the CDR3 is TGTGCCAGCAGCTTCGGGATCCCGGACATTCAGTACTTC. Translated: CASSFGIPDIQYF.

This clone has just one count. V is TRBV20-1 and J is TRBJ1-2; possibly TRBD1 for D (5 bases). CDR1 and CDR2 from the germline V gene are DFQATT and SNEGSKA (reference sequence). V lost 3 bases, J lost 7 bases, and 12 bases lay in between. The CDR3 length is 12 residues. DNA for the CDR3: TGCAGTGCTAGTATTCAGGGATCTGGCTACACCTTC. It translates to CSASIQGSGYTF.

The chain recombines TRBV2 with TRBJ2-7, with unresolved D. This CDR3 region has 14 residues. Trimming stripped 4 bases from V and 3 bases from J, with 13 bases between. Germline V CDR1 and CDR2: SNHLY, FYNNEI. The CDR3, as DNA: TGTGCCAGCAGTGCGAACAGACCTTTCTACGAGCAGTACTTC. It codes for CASSANRPFYEQYF.

V and J are TRBV30 and TRBJ2-7, with TRBD1 identical over 9 bases. Per germline, CDR1 GTSNPN and CDR2 SVGIG (reference sequence). This CDR3 is 14 amino acids long. V lost 3 bases to trimming and J lost 3 bases; unmatched junction nucleotides: 6. In nucleotides, the CDR3 is TGTGCCTGGAGCGGACAGGGGCGCTTCTACGAGCAGTACTTC. Protein sequence: CAWSGQGRFYEQYF.

The chain has TRBV4-1 and TRBJ2-7, with D maybe TRBD2 (5 bases). Trimming removed 4 bases at V and 3 bases at J, with 19 bases between. The CDR3 covers 16 residues. The germline V gene has CDR1 MGHRA and CDR2 YSYEKL. The DNA of the CDR3 is TGCGCCAGCAGCCTGGGGAGTAATCTAGAGGGCTACGAGCAGTACTTC. It encodes CASSLGSNLEGYEQYF.

The J gene is TRBJ1-5, the V gene TRBV18, with a weak D call TRBD1 (6 bases). The V and J ends lost 5 bases and 6 bases respectively, with 14 bases between them. Germline V gene data show CDR1 as KGHSH and CDR2 as LQKENI. The length of the CDR3 is 14 residues. The CDR3 DNA reads TGTGCCAGCTCAACTACAGGGTTGGGTCAGCCCCAGCATTTT. Translating it yields CASSTTGLGQPQHF.